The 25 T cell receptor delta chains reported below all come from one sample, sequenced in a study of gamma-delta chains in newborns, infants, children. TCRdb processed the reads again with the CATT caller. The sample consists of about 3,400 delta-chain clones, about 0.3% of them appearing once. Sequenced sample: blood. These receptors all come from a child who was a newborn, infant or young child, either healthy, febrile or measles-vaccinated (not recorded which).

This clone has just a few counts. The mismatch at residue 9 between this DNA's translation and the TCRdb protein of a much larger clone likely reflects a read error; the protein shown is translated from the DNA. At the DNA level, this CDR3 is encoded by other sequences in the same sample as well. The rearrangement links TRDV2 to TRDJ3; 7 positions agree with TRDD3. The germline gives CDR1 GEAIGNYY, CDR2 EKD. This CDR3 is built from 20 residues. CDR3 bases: TGTGCCTGTGACGCACGATGGGGGACACCAGGCTCCTGGGACACCCGGCAGATGTTTTTC. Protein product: CACDARWGTPGSWDTRQMFF.

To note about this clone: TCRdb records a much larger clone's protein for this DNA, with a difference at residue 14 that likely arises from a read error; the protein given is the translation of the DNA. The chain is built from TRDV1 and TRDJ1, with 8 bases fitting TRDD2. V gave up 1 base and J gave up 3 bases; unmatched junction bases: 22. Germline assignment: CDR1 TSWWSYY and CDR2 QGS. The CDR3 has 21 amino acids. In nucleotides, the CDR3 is TGTGCTCTTGGGGAACAATTCTCTTCCTACGGCTGGGGATGTCTCTCCGATAAACTCATCTTT. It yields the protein CALGEQFSSYGWGCLSDKLIF.

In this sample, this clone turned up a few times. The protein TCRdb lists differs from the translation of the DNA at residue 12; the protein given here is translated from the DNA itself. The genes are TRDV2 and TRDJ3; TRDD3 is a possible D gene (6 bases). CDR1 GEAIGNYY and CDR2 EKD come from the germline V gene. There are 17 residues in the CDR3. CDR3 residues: CACARLGSSWDARQMFF. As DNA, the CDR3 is TGTGCCTGTGCCAGGCTGGGGAGCTCCTGGGACGCCCGACAGATGTTTTTC.

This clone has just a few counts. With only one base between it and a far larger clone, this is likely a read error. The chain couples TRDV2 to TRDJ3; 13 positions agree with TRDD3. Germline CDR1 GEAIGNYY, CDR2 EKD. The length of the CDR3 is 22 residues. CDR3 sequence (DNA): TGTGCCTGTGACACGCCCTACTGGGGGATACGATCTAGCTCCCGGGACACCCGACAGATGTTTTTC. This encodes CACDTPYWGIRSSSRDTRQMFF.

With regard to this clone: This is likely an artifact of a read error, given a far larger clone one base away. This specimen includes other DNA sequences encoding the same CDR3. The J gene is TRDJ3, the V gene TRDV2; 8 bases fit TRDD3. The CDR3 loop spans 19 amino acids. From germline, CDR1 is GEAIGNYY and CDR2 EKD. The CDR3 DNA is TGTGCCTGCGACAAAGTACTGGGGGGGAGCTCCTGGGACACCCGACAGATGTTTTTC. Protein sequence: CACDKVLGGSSWDTRQMFF.

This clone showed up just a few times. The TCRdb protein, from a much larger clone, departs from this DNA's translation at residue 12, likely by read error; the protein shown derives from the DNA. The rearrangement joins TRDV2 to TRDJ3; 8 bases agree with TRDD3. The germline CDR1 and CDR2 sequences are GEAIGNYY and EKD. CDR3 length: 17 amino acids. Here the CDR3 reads CACDRLGDPWDSRQMFF. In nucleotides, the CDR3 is TGTGCCTGTGACAGGCTGGGGGACCCCTGGGACTCCCGACAGATGTTTTTC.

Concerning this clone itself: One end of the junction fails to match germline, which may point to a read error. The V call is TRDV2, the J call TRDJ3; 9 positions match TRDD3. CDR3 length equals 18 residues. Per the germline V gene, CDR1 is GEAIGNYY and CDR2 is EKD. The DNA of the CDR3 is TGTGCCTGTGACAGGTTACTGGGGGACCCCTGGGACACCCGACAGACGTTTTTC. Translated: CACDRLLGDPWDTRQTFF.

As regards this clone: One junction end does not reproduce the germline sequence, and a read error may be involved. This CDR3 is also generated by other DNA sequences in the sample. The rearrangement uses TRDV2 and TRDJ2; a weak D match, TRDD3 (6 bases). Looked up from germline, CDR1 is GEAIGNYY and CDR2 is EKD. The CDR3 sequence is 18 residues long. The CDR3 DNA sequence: TGTGCCTGTGGCAAAAAATACTGGGAGATACGTTTGACGGCACAACTCTTCTTT. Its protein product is CACGKKYWEIRLTAQLFF.

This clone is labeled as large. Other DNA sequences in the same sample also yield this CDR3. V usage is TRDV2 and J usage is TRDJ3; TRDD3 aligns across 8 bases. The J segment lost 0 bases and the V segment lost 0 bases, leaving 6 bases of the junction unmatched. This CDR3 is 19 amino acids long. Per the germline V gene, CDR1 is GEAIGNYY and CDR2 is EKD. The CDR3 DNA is TGTGCCTGTGACACCGTAACTGGGGGTTCCTCCTGGGACACCCGACAGATGTTTTTC. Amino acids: CACDTVTGGSSWDTRQMFF.

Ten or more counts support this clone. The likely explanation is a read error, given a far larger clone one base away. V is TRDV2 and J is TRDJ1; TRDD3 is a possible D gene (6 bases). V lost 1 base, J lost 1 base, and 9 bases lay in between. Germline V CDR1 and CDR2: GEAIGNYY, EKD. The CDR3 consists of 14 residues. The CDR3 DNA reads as TGTGCCTGTGACACTTGGGGGGGCACCGATAAACTCATCTTT. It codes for CACDTWGGTDKLIF.

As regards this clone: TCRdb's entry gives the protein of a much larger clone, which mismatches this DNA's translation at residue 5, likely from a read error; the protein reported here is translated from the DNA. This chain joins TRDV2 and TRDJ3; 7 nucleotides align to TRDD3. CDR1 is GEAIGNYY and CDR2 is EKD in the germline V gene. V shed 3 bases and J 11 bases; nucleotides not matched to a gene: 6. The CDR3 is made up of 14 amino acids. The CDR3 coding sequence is TGTGCCTGTGACCCCTGGGGGCCGGCCCGACAGATGTTTTTC. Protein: CACDPWGPARQMFF.

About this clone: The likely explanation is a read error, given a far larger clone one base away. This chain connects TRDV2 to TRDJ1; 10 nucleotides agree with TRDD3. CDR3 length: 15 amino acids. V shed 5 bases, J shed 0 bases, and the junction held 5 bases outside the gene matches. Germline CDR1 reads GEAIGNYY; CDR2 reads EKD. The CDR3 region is CACGILGDHTDKLIF. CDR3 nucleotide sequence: TGTGCCTGTGGCATACTGGGGGATCACACCGATAAACTCATCTTT.

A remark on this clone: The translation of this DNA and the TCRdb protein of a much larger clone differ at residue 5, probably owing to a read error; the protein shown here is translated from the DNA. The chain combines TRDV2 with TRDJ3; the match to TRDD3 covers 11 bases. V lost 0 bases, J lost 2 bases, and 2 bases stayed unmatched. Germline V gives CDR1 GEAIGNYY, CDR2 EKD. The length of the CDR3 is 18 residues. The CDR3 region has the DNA TGTGCCTGTGACACCGTACTGGGGGATACCTGGGACACCCGACAGATGTTTTTC. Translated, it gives CACDTVLGDTWDTRQMFF.

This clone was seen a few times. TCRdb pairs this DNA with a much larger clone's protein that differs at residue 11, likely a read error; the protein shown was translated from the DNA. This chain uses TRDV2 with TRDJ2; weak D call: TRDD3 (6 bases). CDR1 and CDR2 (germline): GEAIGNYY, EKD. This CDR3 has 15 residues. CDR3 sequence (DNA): TGTGCCTGTGACACTGGGGGGTACTTGACATCACAACTCTTCTTT. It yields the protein CACDTGGYLTSQLFF.

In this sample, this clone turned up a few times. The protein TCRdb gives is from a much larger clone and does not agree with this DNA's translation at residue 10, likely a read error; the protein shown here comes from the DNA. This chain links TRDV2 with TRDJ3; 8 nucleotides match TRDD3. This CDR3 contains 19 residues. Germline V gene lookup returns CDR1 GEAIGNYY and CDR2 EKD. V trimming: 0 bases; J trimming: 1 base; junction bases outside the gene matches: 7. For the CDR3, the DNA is TGTGCCTGTGACACCGCGGGATACGCCATGTCCTGGGACACCCGACAGATGTTTTTC. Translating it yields CACDTAGYAMSWDTRQMFF.

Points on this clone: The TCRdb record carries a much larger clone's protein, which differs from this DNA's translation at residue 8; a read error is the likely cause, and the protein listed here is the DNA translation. CDR3 bases: TGTGCCTGTGACACCGGGGGATGCGCTTTGACAGCACAACTCTTCTTT. Protein: CACDTGGCALTAQLFF. This chain connects TRDV2 to TRDJ2; 7 bases agree with TRDD3. V was pared by 0 bases and J by 0 bases, with 3 bases of the junction left unmatched. The CDR3 runs to 16 residues. CDR1 is GEAIGNYY and CDR2 is EKD in the germline V gene.

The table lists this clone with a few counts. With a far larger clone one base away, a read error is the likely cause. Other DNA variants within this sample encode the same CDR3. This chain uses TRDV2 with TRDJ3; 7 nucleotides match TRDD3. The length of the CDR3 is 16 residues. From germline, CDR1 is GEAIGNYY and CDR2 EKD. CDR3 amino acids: CACDWGSSWDTRQMFF. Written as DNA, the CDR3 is TGTGCCTGTGACTGGGGGAGCTCCTGGGACACTCGACAGATGTTTTTC.

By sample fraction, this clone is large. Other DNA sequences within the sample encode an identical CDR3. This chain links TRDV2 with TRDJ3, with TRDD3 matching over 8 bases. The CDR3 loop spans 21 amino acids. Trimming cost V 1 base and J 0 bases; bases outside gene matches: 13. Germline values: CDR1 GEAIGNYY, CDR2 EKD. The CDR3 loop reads CACDTVTGGQVSSWDTRQMFF. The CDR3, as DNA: TGTGCCTGTGACACGGTTACTGGGGGTCAAGTCAGCTCCTGGGACACCCGACAGATGTTTTTC.

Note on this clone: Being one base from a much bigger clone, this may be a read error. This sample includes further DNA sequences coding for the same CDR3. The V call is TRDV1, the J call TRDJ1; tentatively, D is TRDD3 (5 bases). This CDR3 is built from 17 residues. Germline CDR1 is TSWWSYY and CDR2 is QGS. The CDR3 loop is CALGEQTFFFNTDKLIF. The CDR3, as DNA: TGTGCCCTTGGGGAGCAGACTTTCTTTTTCAACACCGATAAACTCATCTTT.

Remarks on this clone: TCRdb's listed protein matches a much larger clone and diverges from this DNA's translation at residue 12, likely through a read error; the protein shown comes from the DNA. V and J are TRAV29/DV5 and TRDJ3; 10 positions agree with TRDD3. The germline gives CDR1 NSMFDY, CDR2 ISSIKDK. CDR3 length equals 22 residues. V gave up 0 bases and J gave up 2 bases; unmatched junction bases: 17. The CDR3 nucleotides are TGTGCAGCAAGCGGGGGTCGACTGGGGGATCTCCCTCGGGCCTGGGACACCCGACAGATGTTTTTC. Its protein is CAASGGRLGDLPRAWDTRQMFF. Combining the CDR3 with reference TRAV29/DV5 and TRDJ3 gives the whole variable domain DQQVKQNSPSLSVQEGRISILNCDYTNSMFDYFLWYKKYPAEGPTFLISISSIKDKNEDGRFTVFLNKSAKHLSLHIVPSQPGDSAVYFCAASGGRLGDLPRAWDTRQMFFGTGIKLFVEP.

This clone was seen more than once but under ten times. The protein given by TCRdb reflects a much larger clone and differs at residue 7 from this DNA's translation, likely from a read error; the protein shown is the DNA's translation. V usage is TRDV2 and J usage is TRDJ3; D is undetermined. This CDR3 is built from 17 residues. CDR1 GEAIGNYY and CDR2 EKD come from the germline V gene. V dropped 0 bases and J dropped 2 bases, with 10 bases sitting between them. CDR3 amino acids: CACDTERFAWDTRQMFF. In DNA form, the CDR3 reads TGTGCCTGTGACACCGAGAGATTCGCCTGGGACACCCGACAGATGTTTTTC.

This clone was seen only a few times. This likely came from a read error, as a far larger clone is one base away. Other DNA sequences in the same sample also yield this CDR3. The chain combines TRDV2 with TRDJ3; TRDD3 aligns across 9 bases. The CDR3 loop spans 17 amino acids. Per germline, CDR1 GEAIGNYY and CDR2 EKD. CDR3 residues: CACDYWGSSWDTRQMFF. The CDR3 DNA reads TGTGCCTGTGACTACTGGGGGAGCTCCTGGGACACCCGGCAGATGTTTTTC.

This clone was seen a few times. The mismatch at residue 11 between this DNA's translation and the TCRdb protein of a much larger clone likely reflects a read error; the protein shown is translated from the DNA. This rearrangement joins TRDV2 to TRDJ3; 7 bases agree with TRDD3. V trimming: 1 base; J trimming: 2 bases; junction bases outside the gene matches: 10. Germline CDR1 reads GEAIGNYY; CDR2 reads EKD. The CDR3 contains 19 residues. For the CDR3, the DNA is TGTGCCTGTGACACGGTACTGGGGCCCAGCCCCTGGGACACCCGACAGATGTTTTTC. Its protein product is CACDTVLGPSPWDTRQMFF.

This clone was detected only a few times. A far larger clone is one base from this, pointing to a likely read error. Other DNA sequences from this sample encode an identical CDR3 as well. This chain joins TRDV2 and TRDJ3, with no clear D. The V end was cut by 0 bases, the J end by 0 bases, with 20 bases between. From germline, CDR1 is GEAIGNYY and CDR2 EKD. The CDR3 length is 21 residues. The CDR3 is CACDTAILGGPSSWDTRQMFF. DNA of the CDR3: TGTGCCTGTGACACCGCGATCCTTGGAGGCCCCAGCTCCTGGGACACCCGACAGATGTTTTTC.

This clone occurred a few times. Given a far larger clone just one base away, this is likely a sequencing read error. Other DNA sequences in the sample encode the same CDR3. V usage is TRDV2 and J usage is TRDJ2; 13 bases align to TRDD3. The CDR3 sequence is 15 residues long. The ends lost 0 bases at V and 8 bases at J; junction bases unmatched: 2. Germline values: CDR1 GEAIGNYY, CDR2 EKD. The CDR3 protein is CACDTLLGDTAQLFF. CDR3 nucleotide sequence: TGTGCCTGTGACACCCTACTGGGGGATACGGCACAACTCTTCTTT.